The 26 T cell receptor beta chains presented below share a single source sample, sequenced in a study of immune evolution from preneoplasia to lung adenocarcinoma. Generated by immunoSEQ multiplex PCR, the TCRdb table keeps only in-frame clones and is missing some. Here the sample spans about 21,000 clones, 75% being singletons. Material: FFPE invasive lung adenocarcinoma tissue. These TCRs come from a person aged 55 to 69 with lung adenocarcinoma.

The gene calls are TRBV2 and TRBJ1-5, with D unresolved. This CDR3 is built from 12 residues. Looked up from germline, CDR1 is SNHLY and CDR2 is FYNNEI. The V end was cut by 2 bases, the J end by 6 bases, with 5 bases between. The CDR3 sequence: CASSERVQPQHF. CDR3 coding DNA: TGTGCCAGCAGTGAACGTGTTCAGCCCCAGCATTTT.

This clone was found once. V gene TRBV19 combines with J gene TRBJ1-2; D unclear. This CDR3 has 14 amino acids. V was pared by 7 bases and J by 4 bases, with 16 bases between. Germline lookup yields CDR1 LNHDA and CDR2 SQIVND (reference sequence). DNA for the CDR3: TGTGCCAGTAATTCAGGAGACTCCGCCTATGGCTACACCTTC. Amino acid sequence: CASNSGDSAYGYTF.

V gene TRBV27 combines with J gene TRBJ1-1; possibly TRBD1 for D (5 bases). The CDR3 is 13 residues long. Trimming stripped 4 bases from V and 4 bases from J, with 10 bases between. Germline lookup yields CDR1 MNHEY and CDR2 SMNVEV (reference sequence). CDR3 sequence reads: CASSSRQLTEAFF. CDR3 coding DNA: TGTGCCAGCAGTTCACGACAGCTCACTGAAGCTTTCTTT.

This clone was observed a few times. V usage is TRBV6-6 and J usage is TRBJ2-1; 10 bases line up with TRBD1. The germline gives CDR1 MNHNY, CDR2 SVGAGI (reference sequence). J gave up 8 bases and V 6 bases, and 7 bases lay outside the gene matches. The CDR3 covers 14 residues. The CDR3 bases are TGTGCCAGCAGCTCCGGGACAGGGGCATATGAGCAGTTCTTC. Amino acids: CASSSGTGAYEQFF.

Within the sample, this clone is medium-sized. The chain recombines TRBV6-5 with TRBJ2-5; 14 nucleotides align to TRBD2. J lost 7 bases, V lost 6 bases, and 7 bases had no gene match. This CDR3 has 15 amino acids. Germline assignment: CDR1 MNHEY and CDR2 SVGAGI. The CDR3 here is CASSPGTSGSRTQYF. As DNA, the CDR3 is TGTGCCAGCAGCCCCGGGACTAGCGGGAGTAGGACCCAGTACTTC.

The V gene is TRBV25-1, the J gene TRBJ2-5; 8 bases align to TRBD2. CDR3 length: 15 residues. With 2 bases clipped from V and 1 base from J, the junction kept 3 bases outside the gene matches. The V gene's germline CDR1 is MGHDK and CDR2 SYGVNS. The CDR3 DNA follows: TGTGCCAGCAGTGAACGCACTAGCGGCCAAGAGACCCAGTACTTC. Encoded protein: CASSERTSGQETQYF.

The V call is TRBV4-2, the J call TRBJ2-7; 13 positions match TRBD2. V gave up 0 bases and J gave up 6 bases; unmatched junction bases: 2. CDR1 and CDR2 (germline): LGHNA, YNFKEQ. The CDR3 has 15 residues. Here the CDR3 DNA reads TGTGCCAGCAGCCAAGATAGGACTAGCGGGAGCGAGCAGTACTTC. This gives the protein CASSQDRTSGSEQYF.

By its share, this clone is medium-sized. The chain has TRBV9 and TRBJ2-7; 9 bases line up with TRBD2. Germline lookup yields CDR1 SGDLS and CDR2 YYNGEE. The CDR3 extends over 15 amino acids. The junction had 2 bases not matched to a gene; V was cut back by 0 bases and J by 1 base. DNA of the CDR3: TGTGCCAGCAGCGTAGCGGGACTAGCATCCTACGAGCAGTACTTC. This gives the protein CASSVAGLASYEQYF.

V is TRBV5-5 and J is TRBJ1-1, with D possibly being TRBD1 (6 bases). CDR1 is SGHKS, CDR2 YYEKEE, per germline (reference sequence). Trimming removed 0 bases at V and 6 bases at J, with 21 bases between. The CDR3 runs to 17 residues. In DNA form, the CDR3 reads TGTGCCAGCAGCTTGGTAGGGACACGAACACTGAAGCCTGAAGCTTTCTTT. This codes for CASSLVGTRTLKPEAFF.

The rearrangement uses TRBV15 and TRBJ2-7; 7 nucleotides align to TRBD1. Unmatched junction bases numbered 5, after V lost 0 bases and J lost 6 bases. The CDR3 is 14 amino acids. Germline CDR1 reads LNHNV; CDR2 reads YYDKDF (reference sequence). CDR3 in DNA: TGTGCCACCAGCAGAGATTTAGCAGGGGGCGAGCAGTACTTC. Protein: CATSRDLAGGEQYF.

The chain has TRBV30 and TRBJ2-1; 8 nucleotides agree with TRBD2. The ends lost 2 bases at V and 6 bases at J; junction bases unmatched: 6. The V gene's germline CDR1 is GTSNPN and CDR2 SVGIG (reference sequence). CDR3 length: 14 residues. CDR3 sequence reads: CAWSSPGRGNEQFF. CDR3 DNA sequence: TGTGCCTGGAGTTCTCCCGGGAGGGGCAATGAGCAGTTCTTC.

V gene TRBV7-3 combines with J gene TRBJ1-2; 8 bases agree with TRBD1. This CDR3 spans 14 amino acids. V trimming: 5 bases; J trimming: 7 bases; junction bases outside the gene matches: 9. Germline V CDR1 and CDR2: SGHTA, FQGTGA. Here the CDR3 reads CASSPQGAASGYTF. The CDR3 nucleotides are TGTGCCAGCAGCCCGCAGGGGGCGGCTTCTGGCTACACCTTC.

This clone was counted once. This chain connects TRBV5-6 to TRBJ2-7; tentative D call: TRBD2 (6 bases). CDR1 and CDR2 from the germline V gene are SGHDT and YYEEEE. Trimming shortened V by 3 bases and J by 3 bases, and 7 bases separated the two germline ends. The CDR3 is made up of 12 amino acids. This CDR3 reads CASSWGDYEQYF. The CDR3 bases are TGTGCCAGCAGCTGGGGGGACTACGAGCAGTACTTC.

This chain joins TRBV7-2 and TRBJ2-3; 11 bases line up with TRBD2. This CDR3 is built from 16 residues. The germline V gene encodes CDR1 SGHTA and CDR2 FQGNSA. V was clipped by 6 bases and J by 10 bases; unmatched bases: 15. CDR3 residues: CASRARGLAEGGAQYF. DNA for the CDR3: TGTGCCAGCAGGGCTCGGGGACTAGCGGAGGGGGGTGCGCAGTATTTT.

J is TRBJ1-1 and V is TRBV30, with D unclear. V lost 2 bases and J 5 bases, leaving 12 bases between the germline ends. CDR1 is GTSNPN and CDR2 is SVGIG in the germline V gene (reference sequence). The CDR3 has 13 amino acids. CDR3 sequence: CAWSLQRRTEAFF. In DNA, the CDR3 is TGTGCCTGGAGTTTGCAGAGAAGGACTGAAGCTTTCTTT.

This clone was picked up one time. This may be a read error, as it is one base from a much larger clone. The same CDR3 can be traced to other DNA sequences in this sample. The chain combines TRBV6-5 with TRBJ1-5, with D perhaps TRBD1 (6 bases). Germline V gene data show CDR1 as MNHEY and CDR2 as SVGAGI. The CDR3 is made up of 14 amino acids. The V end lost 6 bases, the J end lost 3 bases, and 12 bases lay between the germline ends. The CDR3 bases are TGTGCCAGCAGCCCGGACAGCTTCAATCAGCCCCAGCATTTT. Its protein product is CASSPDSFNQPQHF.

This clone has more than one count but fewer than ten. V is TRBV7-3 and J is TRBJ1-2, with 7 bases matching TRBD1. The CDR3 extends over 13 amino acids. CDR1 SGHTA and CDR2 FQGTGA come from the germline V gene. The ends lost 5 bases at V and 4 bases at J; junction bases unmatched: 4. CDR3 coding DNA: TGTGCCAGCAGCCCGGGACAGTCCTATGGCTACACCTTC. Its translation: CASSPGQSYGYTF.

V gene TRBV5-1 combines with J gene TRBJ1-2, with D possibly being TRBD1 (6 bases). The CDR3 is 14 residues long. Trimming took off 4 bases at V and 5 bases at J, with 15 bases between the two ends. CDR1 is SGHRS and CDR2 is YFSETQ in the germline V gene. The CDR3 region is CASSPDGGAYGYTF. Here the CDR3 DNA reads TGCGCCAGCAGCCCTGATGGGGGGGCGTATGGCTACACCTTC.

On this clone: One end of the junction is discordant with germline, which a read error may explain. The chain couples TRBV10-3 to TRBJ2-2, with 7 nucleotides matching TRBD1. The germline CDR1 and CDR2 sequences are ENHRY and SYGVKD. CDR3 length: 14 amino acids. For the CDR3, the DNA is TGTGCCATCGACAGGGAAGCGAACATCGGGGAGCTGTTTTTT. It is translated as CAIDREANIGELFF.

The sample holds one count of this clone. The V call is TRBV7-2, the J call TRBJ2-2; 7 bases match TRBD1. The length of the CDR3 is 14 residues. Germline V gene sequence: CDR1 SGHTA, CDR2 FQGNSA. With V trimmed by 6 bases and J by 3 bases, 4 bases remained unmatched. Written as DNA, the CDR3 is TGTGCCAGCAGGGTAACAGGGGACACCGGGGAGCTGTTTTTT. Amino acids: CASRVTGDTGELFF.

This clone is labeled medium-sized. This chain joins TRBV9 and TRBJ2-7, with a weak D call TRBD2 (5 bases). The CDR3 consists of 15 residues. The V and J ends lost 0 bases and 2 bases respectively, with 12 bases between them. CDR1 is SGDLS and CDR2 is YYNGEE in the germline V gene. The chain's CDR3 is CASSVGGIGAYEQYF. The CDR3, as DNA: TGTGCCAGCAGCGTAGGAGGGATTGGGGCCTACGAGCAGTACTTC.

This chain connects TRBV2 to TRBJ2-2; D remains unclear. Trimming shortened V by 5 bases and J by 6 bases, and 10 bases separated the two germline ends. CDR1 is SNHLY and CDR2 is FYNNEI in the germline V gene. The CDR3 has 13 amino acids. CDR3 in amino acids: CASSKDEAGELFF. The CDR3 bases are TGTGCCAGCAGTAAAGACGAAGCCGGGGAGCTGTTTTTT.

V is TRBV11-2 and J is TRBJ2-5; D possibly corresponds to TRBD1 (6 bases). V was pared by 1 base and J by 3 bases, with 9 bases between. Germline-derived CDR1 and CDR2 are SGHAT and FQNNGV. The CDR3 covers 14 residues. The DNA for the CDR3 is TGTGCCAGCAGCTTAGGATACAGGGAAGAGACCCAGTACTTC. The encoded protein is CASSLGYREETQYF.

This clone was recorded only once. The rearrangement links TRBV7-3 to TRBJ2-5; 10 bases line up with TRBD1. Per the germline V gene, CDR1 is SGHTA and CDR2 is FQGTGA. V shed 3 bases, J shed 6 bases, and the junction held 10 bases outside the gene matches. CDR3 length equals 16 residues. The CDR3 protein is CASSFGQGGLGKTQYF. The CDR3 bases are TGTGCCAGCAGCTTTGGACAGGGGGGACTAGGAAAGACCCAGTACTTC.

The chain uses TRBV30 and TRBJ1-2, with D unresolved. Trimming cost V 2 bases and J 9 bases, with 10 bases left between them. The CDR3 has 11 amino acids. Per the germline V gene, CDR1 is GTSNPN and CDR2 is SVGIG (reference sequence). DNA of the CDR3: TGTGCCTGGAGTAACCTCCTCCGCTACACCTTC. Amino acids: CAWSNLLRYTF.

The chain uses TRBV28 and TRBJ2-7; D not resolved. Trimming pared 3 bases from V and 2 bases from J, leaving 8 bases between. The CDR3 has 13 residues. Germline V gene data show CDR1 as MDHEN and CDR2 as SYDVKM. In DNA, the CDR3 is TGTGCCAGCAGTTTTCTAACGACCTACGAGCAGTACTTC. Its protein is CASSFLTTYEQYF.